This T cell receptor (beta chain) was recorded in a study of T cells in women clearing cervical HPV infection. At the level of the study: Cases: HPV16-related CIN3 or worse on histology, a couple of invasive cancers. Blood came at first lesion visit for cases, post-clearance for controls.

As regards this clone: The CDR3 is cut off 3 residues early in the read; its end comes from the germline J gene.

Prevalent HPV16 infections were excluded; only incident single HPV16 infections included. The CDR3 has 14 amino acids. After removal of 5 bases from V and 5 bases from J, the junction contained 5 bases not matched to a gene. Germline lookup yields CDR1 LNHDA and CDR2 SQIVND (reference sequence). Method: immunoSEQ multiplex PCR; TCRdb's copy keeps in-frame clones and lacks some. The repertoire shows about 27,000 clones; the top ten hold approximately 22%. The sequencing sample was made of blood buffy coat. This sequence was found in a woman aged 18-69 years with a cervical HPV16 infection that either progressed to CIN3+ or cleared (not recorded which). J is TRBJ2-1 and V is TRBV19, with TRBD1 identical over 8 bases. CDR3 sequence reads: CASSGRDRNNEQFF. The sequenced part of the CDR3 DNA is TGTGCCAGTAGTGGCCGGGACAGGAACAATGAG.